This T cell receptor beta chain derives from a study of cytotoxic CD8 clonotypes in ibrutinib-treated CLL. Germline lookup yields CDR1 SEHNR and CDR2 FQNEAQ (reference sequence). The CDR3 extends over 18 amino acids. J gave up 3 bases and V 2 bases, and 13 bases lay outside the gene matches. Data came from immunoSEQ multiplex PCR; TCRdb stores just in-frame clones and leaves some out. This sample has approximately 23,000 clones, with approximately 72% found just once. This specimen consisted of PBMCs, obtained before ibrutinib treatment. The receptor was isolated from a human donor with chronic lymphocytic leukemia. This chain uses TRBV7-9 with TRBJ1-5, with 7 positions matching TRBD1. CDR3 residues: CASSLRGRGRESNQPQHF. CDR3 coding DNA: TGTGCCAGCAGCTTACGGGGGAGGGGGCGAGAGTCCAATCAGCCCCAGCATTTT. The full variable domain, its missing parts supplied by reference TRBV7-9 and TRBJ1-5, is DTGVSQNPRHKITKRGQNVTFRCDPISEHNRLYWYRQTLGQGPEFLTYFQNEAQLEKSRLLSDRFSAERPKGSFSTLEIQRTEQGDSAMYLCASSLRGRGRESNQPQHFGDGTRLSIL.